The 23 T cell receptor beta chains in this list originate from one sample, sequenced in a study of blood T cell repertoires in COVID-19. Data came from immunoSEQ multiplex PCR; TCRdb stores just in-frame clones and leaves some out. Of 130,000 to 150,000 clones in the sample, roughly 80% were seen once. The sample taken for sequencing was peripheral blood. The source of these receptors is a human donor in a cohort sampled during active COVID-19.

The chain joins TRBV13 to TRBJ2-3; D remains ambiguous. Germline V gene data show CDR1 as PRHDT and CDR2 as FYEKMQ (reference sequence). This CDR3 has 18 amino acids. V was trimmed by 3 bases and J by 0 bases, leaving 19 bases between them. Here the CDR3 DNA reads TGTGCCAGCAGCTTGCTTAATGGAGACCCTCTTAGCACAGATACGCAGTATTTT. This translates into CASSLLNGDPLSTDTQYF.

This chain joins TRBV6-2 or TRBV6-3 and TRBJ1-1; no clear D. The CDR3 covers 12 residues. CDR1 and CDR2 (germline): MNHEY, SVGEGT. The germline V and J ends were trimmed by 5 bases and 4 bases, with 8 bases remaining between them. Here the CDR3 DNA reads TGTGCCAGCAGTCAACTTCGCACTGAAGCTTTCTTT. Its translation is CASSQLRTEAFF.

J is TRBJ2-3 and V is TRBV2; no clear D. Trimming took 5 bases from V and 3 from J, leaving 6 bases between them. The CDR3 is 12 residues long. Germline assignment: CDR1 SNHLY and CDR2 FYNNEI. The CDR3: CASSFQTDTQYF. The CDR3 DNA reads TGTGCCAGCAGTTTTCAAACAGATACGCAGTATTTT.

The chain couples TRBV15 to TRBJ2-3; TRBD2 matches 8 bases. Losses at the gene ends were 0 bases for V and 1 base for J; bases not matched to a gene: 0. Per germline, CDR1 LNHNV and CDR2 YYDKDF (reference sequence). The CDR3 consists of 15 residues. DNA for the CDR3: TGTGCCACCAGCAGAGAGCGGGGGGGCACAGATACGCAGTATTTT. Translating it yields CATSRERGGTDTQYF.

This chain connects TRBV7-3 to TRBJ2-1; tentatively, D is TRBD1 (6 bases). The V gene's germline CDR1 is SGHTA and CDR2 FQGTGA. This CDR3 region has 16 residues. Trimming stripped 5 bases from V and 7 bases from J, with 21 bases between. CDR3 sequence (DNA): TGTGCCAGCAGCCAGGGCAGGGGCAGGGGTTTGAATGAGCAGTTCTTC. Translation: CASSQGRGRGLNEQFF.

The sample holds a few counts of this clone. This sequence joins TRBV25-1 and TRBJ2-1, with D possibly TRBD2 on 5 matching bases. The V gene's germline CDR1 is MGHDK and CDR2 SYGVNS. The CDR3 is made up of 11 amino acids. V was clipped by 8 bases and J by 9 bases, with 11 bases between them. The DNA for the CDR3 is TGTGCCAGCGAGGGTGGCGTTGAGCAGTTCTTC. Its protein product is CASEGGVEQFF.

This chain uses TRBV18 with TRBJ2-1; 8 bases align to TRBD2. V lost 6 bases to trimming and J lost 0 bases; unmatched junction nucleotides: 10. In germline, CDR1 is KGHSH, CDR2 LQKENI. The CDR3 sequence is 17 residues long. The CDR3 here is CASSLYTSGNSYNEQFF. As DNA, the CDR3 is TGTGCCAGCTCTCTCTACACTAGCGGTAACTCCTACAATGAGCAGTTCTTC.

The chain links TRBV30 to TRBJ2-6; 8 bases are shared with TRBD1. Germline V gives CDR1 GTSNPN, CDR2 SVGIG (reference sequence). CDR3 length: 14 amino acids. J was trimmed by 12 bases and V by 6 bases; bases with no gene match: 13. The CDR3 region is CACRSTGTGSVLTF. In DNA, the CDR3 is TGTGCCTGCCGGTCGACCGGGACAGGTTCCGTCCTGACTTTC.

This chain joins TRBV4-2 and TRBJ2-2, with TRBD1 matching 9 bases. J lost 0 bases, V lost 1 base, and 3 bases had no gene match. There are 17 residues in the CDR3. Germline V lookup: CDR1 LGHNA, CDR2 YNFKEQ. CDR3 nucleotides: TGTGCCAGCAGCCAAGGCACAGGGGGCGCGAACACCGGGGAGCTGTTTTTT. Its translation is CASSQGTGGANTGELFF.

This rearrangement joins TRBV11-3 to TRBJ2-1, with D possibly matching TRBD1 (6 bases). Trimming took 1 base from V and 10 from J, leaving 8 bases between them. In germline, CDR1 is SGHNT, CDR2 YENEEA. CDR3 length: 12 amino acids. The CDR3 protein is CASSLGRGEQFF. The CDR3, as DNA: TGTGCCAGCAGCTTAGGAAGGGGGGAGCAGTTCTTC. Full variable domain (remainder filled in from reference TRBV11-3 and TRBJ2-1): EAGVVQSPRYKIIEKKQPVAFWCNPISGHNTLYWYLQNLGQGPELLIRYENEEAVDDSQLPKDRFSAERLKGVDSTLKIQPAELGDSAVYLCASSLGRGEQFFGPGTRLTVL.

V usage is TRBV19 and J usage is TRBJ2-2; D is possibly TRBD1 (6 bases). This CDR3 is 14 amino acids long. Trimming pared 4 bases from V and 6 bases from J, leaving 12 bases between. Germline lookup yields CDR1 LNHDA and CDR2 SQIVND (reference sequence). The DNA for the CDR3 is TGTGCCAGTAGTACCATGACAGGTGCCGGGGAGCTGTTTTTT. It is translated as CASSTMTGAGELFF.

J is TRBJ1-2 and V is TRBV5-8; D gene unclear. V shed 4 bases and J shed 4 bases, with 17 bases lying between them. Germline lookup yields CDR1 SGHTS and CDR2 YDEGEE. This CDR3 is 15 amino acids long. Written as DNA, the CDR3 is TGTGCCAGCAGCCCAATAGGGCGGGGATTCTATGGCTACACCTTC. It codes for CASSPIGRGFYGYTF.

This clone was seen once. The chain carries TRBV9 and TRBJ2-1; TRBD1 aligns across 9 bases. Per the germline V gene, CDR1 is SGDLS and CDR2 is YYNGEE. The V gene end was trimmed by 2 bases and the J gene end by 9 bases; junction bases not matched to a gene: 15. The CDR3 consists of 17 residues. The CDR3: CASSVRAGQGLSSEQFF. The CDR3 region has the DNA TGTGCCAGCAGCGTCAGAGCCGGACAGGGGCTCTCTAGTGAGCAGTTCTTC.

This chain joins TRBV28 and TRBJ2-7; 7 positions match TRBD1. This CDR3 spans 12 amino acids. CDR1 and CDR2 from the germline V gene are MDHEN and SYDVKM. Trimming cost V 7 bases and J 5 bases; bases outside gene matches: 5. DNA for the CDR3: TGTGCCAGCAAGAGGGGGCTGCACGAGCAGTACTTC. Its translation: CASKRGLHEQYF.

The chain carries TRBV3-1 (or the pseudogene TRBV3-2) and TRBJ2-3; TRBD2 might be the D (5 bases). The CDR3 length is 16 residues. The germline V gene encodes CDR1 LGHDT and CDR2 YNNKEL (reference sequence). Trimming took 5 bases from V and 1 from J, leaving 16 bases between them. The CDR3 DNA follows: TGTGCCAGCAGCATAAAAGCGGTGTCCGGCACAGATACGCAGTATTTT. Encoded protein: CASSIKAVSGTDTQYF.

The genes are TRBV7-3 and TRBJ1-5, with D perhaps matching TRBD1 (6 bases). The CDR3 spans 16 residues. Germline loops: CDR1 SGHTA, CDR2 FQGTGA. The V gene lost 5 bases and the J gene lost 2 bases, with 16 bases spanning the gap. The CDR3, as DNA: TGTGCCAGCAGCGACAACAGGGATGTGGGCAATCAGCCCCAGCATTTT. This encodes CASSDNRDVGNQPQHF.

The chain couples TRBV28 to TRBJ1-6; a possible D gene is TRBD1 (6 bases). Trimming took 6 bases from V and 6 from J, leaving 12 bases between them. The CDR3 totals 14 residues. Germline V gene sequence: CDR1 MDHEN, CDR2 SYDVKM. CDR3 DNA: TGTGCCAGCAGAGAAACAGGGTTTAATTCACCCCTCCACTTT. As protein: CASRETGFNSPLHF.

This clone was counted a few times. The chain carries TRBV9 and TRBJ1-2; D gene uncertain. CDR3 length equals 13 residues. Germline CDR1 SGDLS, CDR2 YYNGEE. V was pared by 1 base and J by 4 bases, with 8 bases between. The DNA for the CDR3 is TGTGCCAGCAGCGTATCCCCGGGCTATGGCTACACCTTC. It translates to CASSVSPGYGYTF.

The chain has TRBV6-2 or TRBV6-3 and TRBJ1-2; D perhaps matches TRBD1 (6 bases). Trimming took off 6 bases at V and 0 bases at J, with 17 bases between the two ends. In germline, CDR1 is MNHEY, CDR2 SVGEGT. The CDR3 runs to 16 residues. CDR3 loop: CASSDILQGSNYGYTF. DNA of the CDR3: TGTGCCAGCAGCGACATCCTACAGGGTTCTAACTATGGCTACACCTTC.

This clone has a handful of counts. This rearrangement joins TRBV19 to TRBJ2-7; 9 nucleotides align to TRBD1. Germline V CDR1 and CDR2: LNHDA, SQIVND (reference sequence). The V and J ends lost 3 bases and 1 base, in that order; junction bases with no gene match: 7. The CDR3 has 16 amino acids. CDR3 sequence (DNA): TGTGCCAGTAGTATGGGAACAGGGGGCTTATCCTACGAGCAGTACTTC. Translated: CASSMGTGGLSYEQYF.

This clone showed up just once. The rearrangement links TRBV28 to TRBJ1-6; D ambiguous. This CDR3 is 14 amino acids long. Germline V gene data show CDR1 as MDHEN and CDR2 as SYDVKM. Trimming took 2 bases from V and 10 from J, leaving 12 bases between them. CDR3 sequence reads: CASSLRQDLSPLHF. CDR3 coding DNA: TGTGCCAGCAGTTTAAGGCAGGATTTGTCACCCCTCCACTTT.

This CDR3 is CASSLLALREDTQYF. CDR3 coding DNA: TGTGCCAGCAGCTTATTGGCTCTTCGGGAAGATACGCAGTATTTT. The chain combines TRBV7-8 with TRBJ2-3, with a weak D call TRBD2 (5 bases). Germline V gene sequence: CDR1 SGHVS, CDR2 FQNEAQ. With 2 bases removed from V and 5 bases from J, the gap between germline ends came to 14 bases. The CDR3 loop spans 15 amino acids. Based on the CDR3 plus reference TRBV7-8 and TRBJ2-3, the full variable domain is GAGVSQSPRYKVAKRGQDVALRCDPISGHVSLFWYQQALGQGPEFLTYFQNEAQLDKSGLPSDRFFAERPEGSVSTLKIQRTQQEDSAVYLCASSLLALREDTQYFGPGTRLTVL.

The chain carries TRBV28 and TRBJ1-1, with D possibly matching TRBD1 (5 bases). There are 14 residues in the CDR3. Trimming pared 2 bases from V and 11 bases from J, leaving 18 bases between. Germline values: CDR1 MDHEN, CDR2 SYDVKM. CDR3 bases: TGTGCCAGCAGTTTAGGATGGGACGCTCGGGGGGCTTTCTTT. This translates into CASSLGWDARGAFF.